The 25 T cell receptor beta chains reported below all come from one sample, sequenced in a study of blood T cell repertoires in COVID-19. Generated by immunoSEQ multiplex PCR, the TCRdb table keeps only in-frame clones and is missing some. The repertoire holds about 190,000 clones, around 79% seen once, with roughly 14% in the top ten. The source material was peripheral blood. These receptors all stem from a man aged 50 or older who had recovered from COVID-19.

This clone was recorded once. V usage is TRBV30 and J usage is TRBJ1-2; 8 nucleotides match TRBD1. Germline-derived CDR1 and CDR2 are GTSNPN and SVGIG (reference sequence). This CDR3 is built from 12 residues. Trimming removed 2 bases from V and 6 bases from J; junction bases left unmatched: 2. The CDR3 is CAWSQGAHGYTF. The CDR3 nucleotides are TGTGCCTGGAGTCAGGGGGCCCATGGCTACACCTTC. The full variable domain, rest sourced from reference TRBV30 and TRBJ1-2, is SQTIHQWPATLVQPVGSPLSLECTVEGTSNPNLYWYRQAAGRGLQLLFYSVGIGQISSEVPQNLSASRPQDRQFILSSKKLLLSDSGFYLCAWSQGAHGYTFGSGTRLTVV.

The V and J genes are TRBV5-6 and TRBJ1-3; perhaps TRBD1 as D (6 bases). Germline V gene lookup returns CDR1 SGHDT and CDR2 YYEEEE. This CDR3 spans 16 amino acids. Trimming left V 0 bases short and J 0 bases short, with 10 bases between. The CDR3, as DNA: TGTGCCAGCAGCTTGGGGGGACACTACTCTGGAAACACCATATATTTT. This gives the protein CASSLGGHYSGNTIYF.

This chain uses TRBV7-3 with TRBJ2-1; 8 nucleotides line up with TRBD1. V lost 5 bases and J lost 8; bases outside the gene matches: 14. This CDR3 comprises 16 residues. The germline gives CDR1 SGHTA, CDR2 FQGTGA. The CDR3 region is CASSPTGTGLIDEQFF. The CDR3 DNA is TGTGCCAGCAGCCCTACCGGGACAGGATTAATTGATGAGCAGTTCTTC.

This chain uses TRBV7-3 with TRBJ2-5; D might be TRBD2 (6 bases). This CDR3 has 15 residues. Per germline, CDR1 SGHTA and CDR2 FQGTGA. Trimming took off 4 bases at V and 1 base at J, with 13 bases between the two ends. CDR3 region: CASSSMGLAQETQYF. CDR3 nucleotides: TGTGCCAGCAGCTCCATGGGACTGGCCCAAGAGACCCAGTACTTC.

J is TRBJ2-7 and V is TRBV7-9; TRBD1 is a possible D gene (5 bases). Germline V CDR1 and CDR2: SEHNR, FQNEAQ (reference sequence). Trimming cost V 7 bases and J 1 base, with 11 bases left between them. The CDR3 sequence is 13 residues long. The chain's CDR3 is CASNRLTSYEQYF. For the CDR3, the DNA is TGTGCCAGCAACAGGTTAACTTCCTACGAGCAGTACTTC.

The V and J genes are TRBV10-1 and TRBJ2-1, with unresolved D. V was clipped by 4 bases and J by 5 bases, with 9 bases between them. Germline CDR1 is WNHNN and CDR2 is SYGVQD (reference sequence). The CDR3 has 13 amino acids. The CDR3 sequence: CASSAPDNNEQFF. CDR3 nucleotides: TGCGCCAGCAGTGCCCCAGATAACAATGAGCAGTTCTTC.

The CDR3 is CASSKGQVRTDTQYF. Written as DNA, the CDR3 is TGTGCCAGCTCAAAGGGACAGGTACGCACAGATACGCAGTATTTT. The chain joins TRBV18 to TRBJ2-3; the match to TRBD1 covers 8 bases. The germline V gene encodes CDR1 KGHSH and CDR2 LQKENI. The CDR3 contains 15 residues. Germline trimming cut 5 bases from V and 1 base from J; bases unmatched to any gene: 5.

The CDR3 sequence is CAWSDHFLFAGTAPSYEQYF. In nucleotides, the CDR3 is TGTGCCTGGAGTGATCATTTCCTCTTTGCGGGGACCGCGCCTTCCTACGAGCAGTACTTC. The rearrangement uses TRBV30 and TRBJ2-7; tentatively, D is TRBD2 (6 bases). Per the germline V gene, CDR1 is GTSNPN and CDR2 is SVGIG (reference sequence). The CDR3 runs 20 residues. V shed 1 base and J shed 1 base, with 29 bases lying between them.

The chain employs TRBV21-1 and TRBJ2-1; the table calls TRBD2, which could not be checked here. TRBV21-1 is a pseudogene. The CDR3 is 17 residues long. CDR3 sequence reads: CASSKDKDRGEMDEQFF. The CDR3 DNA is TGTGCCAGCAGCAAAGACAAGGATCGGGGGGAGATGGATGAGCAGTTCTTC.

With regard to this clone: Other DNA variants within this sample encode the same CDR3. The gene calls are TRBV5-4 and TRBJ1-2; a possible D gene is TRBD1 (6 bases). This CDR3 comprises 13 residues. The ends were cut back, 2 bases at V and 7 bases at J, with 12 bases in the middle. Per germline, CDR1 SGHNT and CDR2 YYREEE (reference sequence). CDR3 sequence reads: CASSLQGAGGYTF. Written as DNA, the CDR3 is TGTGCCAGCAGCTTACAGGGCGCCGGTGGCTACACCTTC.

This clone was seen a handful of times. The gene calls are TRBV19 and TRBJ1-5, with D possibly matching TRBD1 (5 bases). CDR1 and CDR2 from the germline V gene are LNHDA and SQIVND (reference sequence). V dropped 8 bases and J dropped 2 bases, with 10 bases sitting between them. The CDR3 runs 13 residues. The CDR3 loop reads CASQGVGNQPQHF. The CDR3 coding sequence is TGTGCCAGTCAGGGTGTTGGCAATCAGCCCCAGCATTTT.

In this sample, this clone turned up once. The chain links TRBV5-1 to TRBJ2-3; D is ambiguous. V gave up 0 bases and J gave up 0 bases, with 8 bases separating them. Germline V lookup: CDR1 SGHRS, CDR2 YFSETQ. The length of the CDR3 is 15 residues. In DNA, the CDR3 is TGCGCCAGCAGCTTGGGCGTGACTAGCACAGATACGCAGTATTTT. Protein product: CASSLGVTSTDTQYF.

The DNA for the CDR3 is TGTGCCAGCAGCCAAAGTAGCGGGAGTAACACCGGGGAGCTGTTTTTT. Protein product: CASSQSSGSNTGELFF. This chain uses TRBV4-2 with TRBJ2-2; 9 bases are shared with TRBD2. The CDR3 is 16 amino acids. Trimming at V came to 2 bases and at J to 2 bases, leaving 3 bases not matched to a gene. The germline gives CDR1 LGHNA, CDR2 YNFKEQ.

The chain has TRBV7-9 and TRBJ2-5; D not resolved. Germline loops: CDR1 SEHNR, CDR2 FQNEAQ (reference sequence). V was pared by 1 base and J by 5 bases, with 11 bases between. The CDR3 loop spans 14 amino acids. CDR3 in DNA: TGTGCCAGCAGCTTAGGGCTAGATGGGGAGACCCAGTACTTC. Encoded protein: CASSLGLDGETQYF.

This clone was observed once. The chain couples TRBV7-3 to TRBJ2-1, with 10 positions matching TRBD2. V lost 4 bases, J lost 6 bases, and 6 bases stayed unmatched. The CDR3 consists of 15 residues. The V gene's germline CDR1 is SGHTA and CDR2 FQGTGA. In DNA, the CDR3 is TGTGCCAGCAGCTATGGGACTAGCGCTGTCAATGAGCAGTTCTTC. The encoded protein is CASSYGTSAVNEQFF.

V usage is TRBV7-9 and J usage is TRBJ1-2, with D hard to call. This CDR3 comprises 15 residues. Germline V gene lookup returns CDR1 SEHNR and CDR2 FQNEAQ (reference sequence). V lost 2 bases, J lost 5 bases, and 15 bases lay in between. CDR3 nucleotide sequence: TGTGCCAGCAGCTTATCTTCGGGTTCTTTGTATGGCTACACCTTC. This sequence encodes CASSLSSGSLYGYTF.

The rearrangement links TRBV7-2 to TRBJ2-3, with D hard to call. CDR3 length: 14 residues. With 5 bases removed from V and 9 bases from J, the gap between germline ends came to 18 bases. The germline V gene has CDR1 SGHTA and CDR2 FQGNSA. CDR3: CASSPRPLSGTQYF. DNA of the CDR3: TGTGCCAGCAGCCCCCGGCCCCTCTCAGGCACGCAGTATTTT.

The gene calls are TRBV6-6 and TRBJ2-2, with 9 bases aligning to TRBD1. The V segment lost 5 bases and the J segment 1 base; nucleotides outside the gene matches: 8. The CDR3 loop spans 17 amino acids. In germline, CDR1 is MNHNY, CDR2 SVGAGI (reference sequence). CDR3 bases: TGTGCCAGCAGTCGATTTACAGGGGGCCTGAACACCGGGGAGCTGTTTTTT. Translating it yields CASSRFTGGLNTGELFF.

This clone has just a few counts. The chain has TRBV4-3 and TRBJ2-3, with TRBD2 matching 9 bases. The CDR3 consists of 15 residues. V gave up 4 bases and J gave up 5 bases; unmatched junction bases: 7. Germline V gives CDR1 LGHNA, CDR2 YSLEER. In DNA, the CDR3 is TGCGCCAGCAGCCCAACCCTAGCGGGGCGAGATACGCAGTATTTT. This codes for CASSPTLAGRDTQYF.

V is TRBV30 and J is TRBJ2-1, with 9 bases matching TRBD2. The CDR3 extends over 14 amino acids. Germline values: CDR1 GTSNPN, CDR2 SVGIG (reference sequence). The V gene end was trimmed by 0 bases and the J gene end by 6 bases; junction bases not matched to a gene: 3. In nucleotides, the CDR3 is TGTGCCTGGAGTGTAGGGACTAGCCGCAATGAGCAGTTCTTC. This codes for CAWSVGTSRNEQFF.

The V call is TRBV27, the J call TRBJ2-6; perhaps TRBD1 as D (6 bases). This CDR3 has 16 amino acids. Germline V gene data show CDR1 as MNHEY and CDR2 as SMNVEV (reference sequence). Trimming removed 6 bases from V and 3 bases from J, with 15 bases in between. CDR3 sequence: CASRPLQGYGANVLTF. As DNA, the CDR3 is TGTGCCAGCAGACCGCTACAGGGATATGGGGCCAACGTCCTGACTTTC.

This clone was seen more than once but under ten times. This sequence joins TRBV7-2 and TRBJ2-3, with D tentatively TRBD2 (6 bases). V was pared by 5 bases and J by 7 bases, with 16 bases between. The germline V gene encodes CDR1 SGHTA and CDR2 FQGNSA. The CDR3 is 14 amino acids. The CDR3: CASSQGIAENTQYF. The CDR3 DNA follows: TGTGCCAGCAGCCAGGGAATAGCGGAGAATACGCAGTATTTT.

V gene TRBV7-3 combines with J gene TRBJ1-1; D is perhaps TRBD1 (6 bases). Germline V gives CDR1 SGHTA, CDR2 FQGTGA. Trimming removed 5 bases at V and 2 bases at J, with 12 bases between. The CDR3 is 14 residues long. The CDR3 DNA reads TGTGCCAGCAGCCTACAGGGTTTTAACACTGAAGCTTTCTTT. It translates to CASSLQGFNTEAFF.

The V gene is TRBV19, the J gene TRBJ1-5; perhaps TRBD1 as D (6 bases). Germline loops: CDR1 LNHDA, CDR2 SQIVND (reference sequence). The CDR3 is 17 residues long. The V end lost 3 bases, the J end lost 4 bases, and 19 bases lay between the germline ends. The CDR3 loop is CASSMATWRQGNQPQHF. The CDR3 DNA follows: TGTGCCAGTAGTATGGCCACCTGGCGGCAGGGGAATCAGCCCCAGCATTTT. Drawing the rest from reference TRBV19 and TRBJ1-5, the complete variable domain is DGGITQSPKYLFRKEGQNVTLSCEQNLNHDAMYWYRQDPGQGLRLIYYSQIVNDFQKGDIAEGYSVSREKKESFPLTVTSAQKNPTAFYLCASSMATWRQGNQPQHFGDGTRLSIL.

The chain is built from TRBV10-3 and TRBJ2-2, with D perhaps TRBD1 (6 bases). The germline V and J ends were trimmed by 6 bases and 3 bases, with 11 bases remaining between them. The CDR3 has 14 amino acids. CDR1 and CDR2 (germline): ENHRY, SYGVKD. The CDR3 nucleotides read TGTGCCATCAGCGCAGGGGAACACACCGGGGAGCTGTTTTTT. Translation: CAISAGEHTGELFF.